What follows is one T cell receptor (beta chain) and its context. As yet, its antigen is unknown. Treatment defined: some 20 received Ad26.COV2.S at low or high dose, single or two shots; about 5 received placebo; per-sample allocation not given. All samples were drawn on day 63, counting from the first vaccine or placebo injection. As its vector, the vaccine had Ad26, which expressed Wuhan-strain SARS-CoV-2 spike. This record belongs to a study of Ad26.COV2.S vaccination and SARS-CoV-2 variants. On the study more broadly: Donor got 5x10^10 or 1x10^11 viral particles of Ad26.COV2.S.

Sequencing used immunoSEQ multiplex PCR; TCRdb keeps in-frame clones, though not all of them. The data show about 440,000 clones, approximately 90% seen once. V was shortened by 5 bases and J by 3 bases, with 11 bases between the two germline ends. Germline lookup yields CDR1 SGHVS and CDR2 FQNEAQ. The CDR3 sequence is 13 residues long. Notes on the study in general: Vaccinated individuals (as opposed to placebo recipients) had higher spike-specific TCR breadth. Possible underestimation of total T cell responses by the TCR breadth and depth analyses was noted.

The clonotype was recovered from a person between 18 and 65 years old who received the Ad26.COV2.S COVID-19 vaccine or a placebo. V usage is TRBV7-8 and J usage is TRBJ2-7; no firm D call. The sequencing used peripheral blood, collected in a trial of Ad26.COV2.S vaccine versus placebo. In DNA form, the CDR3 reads TGTGCCAGCAGCCTAGGCCTAAACTACGAGCAGTACTTC. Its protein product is CASSLGLNYEQYF.